The clone carrying this T cell receptor (beta chain) was detected a few times. Its antigen remains unidentified. The data originate from a study of T cell responses to AZD1222 COVID-19 vaccine. This table comes from immunoSEQ multiplex PCR, and its TCRdb copy is limited to in-frame clones, with some not included. The table includes tens of thousands of clones, approximately 86% detected once. Study-wide results and limits: Samples come after the peak T cell response, not at day 14. Receipt of two AZD1222 doses was followed by a rise in Spike-specific TCR breadth and depth. Among the donors, most were white British and more were female, and clonal diversity was possibly underestimated.

This clonotype originated in an adult in good health. Sequencing was performed on peripheral blood, taken on day 0 of AZD1222 vaccination.

The CDR3 loop reads CASSPRGDNEQFF. The DNA for the CDR3 is TGTGCCAGCAGCCCCCGGGGCGACAATGAGCAGTTCTTC. V usage is TRBV7-2 and J usage is TRBJ2-1, with D tentatively TRBD1 or TRBD2 (5 bases each). Trimming stripped 5 bases from V and 5 bases from J, with 10 bases between. The length of the CDR3 is 13 residues. Per germline, CDR1 SGHTA and CDR2 FQGNSA.